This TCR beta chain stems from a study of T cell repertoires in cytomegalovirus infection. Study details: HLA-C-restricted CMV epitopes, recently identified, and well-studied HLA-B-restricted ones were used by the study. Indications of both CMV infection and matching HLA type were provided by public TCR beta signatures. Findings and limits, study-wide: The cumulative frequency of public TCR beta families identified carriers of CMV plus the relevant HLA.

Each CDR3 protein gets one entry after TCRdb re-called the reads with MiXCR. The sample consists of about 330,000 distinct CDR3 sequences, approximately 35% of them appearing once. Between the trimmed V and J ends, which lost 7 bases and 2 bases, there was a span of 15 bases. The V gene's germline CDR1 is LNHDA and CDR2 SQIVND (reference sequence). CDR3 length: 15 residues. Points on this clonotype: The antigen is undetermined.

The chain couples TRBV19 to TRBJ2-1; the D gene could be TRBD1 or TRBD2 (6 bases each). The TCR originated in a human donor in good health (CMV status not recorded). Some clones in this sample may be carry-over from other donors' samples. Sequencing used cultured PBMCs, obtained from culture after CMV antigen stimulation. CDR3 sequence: CASTGDGGPYNEQFF. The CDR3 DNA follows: TGTGCCAGTACTGGGGACGGGGGCCCCTACAATGAGCAGTTCTTC.